This record looks at one T cell receptor beta chain sequence and its context. This clone was seen a single time. This receptor's antigen is unknown. The input lacks base qualities; no much larger clone sits a single base away. In the paper's terms, the time point label means: about 28 days (+/-7) after the second vaccine dose. AZD1222 recipients whose second dose came at about 4 weeks and those whose second dose came at about 12 weeks were combined into one group, since spike-specific TCR depth and breadth did not differ between the two schedules. Samples from vaccinated people were obtained from the UK trials COV001 and COV002, which included a single-blind randomized controlled phase 2/3 trial of AZD1222 (ChAdOx1 nCoV-19) in healthy adults. For TCRbeta chain sequencing, PBMC samples from trial participants were taken at day 0 and at day 28 after the second dose. The CDR3 regions of human TCRbeta chains were subjected to immunosequencing. The paper's processing steps were these. TCRs in the repertoires were matched against a reference library of SARS-CoV-2-specific TCRs that had been generated with the MIRA antigen-specificity platform. Breadth was defined as the fraction of unique TCRs that were SARS-CoV-2-associated. Depth was defined as the fraction of total T cells that were SARS-CoV-2-associated. Each spike-specific TCR was assigned to its reactive spike region and to a CD4 or CD8 class using the MIRA data. Log10-transformed breadth and depth values were compared by one-way ANOVA with Sidak's multiple comparisons tests. TCRdb limited this immuneACCESS table to in-frame rearrangements with V and J called. A share of clones is missing; checked studies link under half to unresolved V genes, and the rest is unexplained. V, J and clone size are taken as reported in that table, and D and trimming were inferred from the DNA itself. This sample is represented by about 110,000 clones; approximately 90% of them were singletons. Less than 2.5% of the sample rests with the top ten.

The CDR3 goes from the cysteine to the phenylalanine over 16 residues. Here the CDR3 DNA is all that survives: 48 bases in frame from base 1. The V end loses 3 bases and the J end loses 4 bases, and a stretch of 18 bases separates them. CDR1 and CDR2, looked up from the germline V gene, are MDHEN and SYDVKM. This sample is part of a study of T cell responses to AZD1222 COVID-19 vaccine (dated by TCRdb to about 2021). Study-wide context: TCR sequencing covered 233 trial participants: some 210 given two doses of AZD1222 and about 26 given two doses of MenACWY control vaccine. Trial participants were enrolled into age subgroups of 18-55, 56-69 and 70-plus years, which contained about 150, 28 and 57 TCR-sequenced participants, respectively.

The paper's findings and limits, for the study overall: Conclusions about previously exposed vaccinees were limited because only a handful of AZD1222 recipients were SARS-CoV-2 seropositive at baseline. The 56-69-year group was small, and its depth increase did not reach significance, likely because of low power. CD4 TCRs associated with the vaccine covered the entire spike protein, and the dominant responses were in regions 160-218 and 743-854. Because no day 14 peak-response samples were available, repertoires were characterized only after the peak T cell response. Reportedly, close to half of the unique spike-specific TCRs recognized epitopes lying outside the regions that are mutated in the B.1.351 and B.1.1.7 variants. Most participants were white British and females outnumbered males, and the authors suggested that clonal diversity may have been underestimated. After two AZD1222 doses, spike-specific TCR breadth and depth were significantly higher than at day 0 and than in MenACWY recipients.

The TCR originated in an adult who received the AZD1222 COVID-19 vaccine. Sequenced material: peripheral blood, taken 28 days after the second AZD1222 dose. This receptor chain uses TRBV28 and TRBJ1-1; the D gene cannot be named for sure. The CDR3 region reads CASSFEVPQGSTEAFF. The bases are TGTGCCAGCAGTTTCGAGGTACCTCAAGGTTCCACTGAAGCTTTCTTT. Reference TRBV28 and TRBJ1-1 proteins supply the regions before and after the CDR3; the full variable domain is: DVKVTQSSRYLVKRTGEKVFLECVQDMDHENMFWYRQDPGLGLRLIYFSYDVKMKEKGDIPEGYSVSREKKERFSLILESASTNQTSMYLCASSFEVPQGSTEAFFGQGTRLTVV.